A selection of T cell receptor beta chains follows, all from one sample in a study of T cell changes during pregnancy in multiple sclerosis. Here immunoSEQ multiplex PCR was the method, and the copy in TCRdb shows in-frame clones only, minus some. Of more than 55,000 clones listed, under 95% are singletons. The specimen was CD8+ T cells from peripheral blood mononuclear cells, collected in the third trimester of pregnancy. Receptor source: a female donor with multiple sclerosis, enrolled in a pregnancy study. The CDR3 runs from the conserved cysteine through the conserved F or W. A D gene is named only where the DNA matches it firmly. Clone size, where shown, is once, few, many, or a class for clones that have expanded.

abundance: -; v_gene: TRBV27; j_gene: TRBJ2-7; d_gene: -; CDR3nt: TGTGCCAGCAGTTTATCCCCGGGACACTTATACGAGCAGTACTTC; CDR3aa: CASSLSPGHLYEQYF
abundance: -; v_gene: TRBV9; j_gene: TRBJ2-7; d_gene: TRBD1; CDR3nt: TGTGCCAGCAGCCCCGGGACAGGGATGGGGTACGAGCAGTACTTC; CDR3aa: CASSPGTGMGYEQYF
abundance: -; v_gene: TRBV5-1; j_gene: TRBJ2-7; d_gene: TRBD1; CDR3nt: TGCGCCAGCAGCTGGGACCGGGACAGGGCTTATCCCTACGAGCAGTACTTC; CDR3aa: CASSWDRDRAYPYEQYF
abundance: -; v_gene: TRBV11-2; j_gene: TRBJ2-7; d_gene: -; CDR3nt: TGTGCCAGCAGCCACGAGACTGACTACGAGCAGTACTTC; CDR3aa: CASSHETDYEQYF
abundance: -; v_gene: TRBV6-5; j_gene: TRBJ1-1; d_gene: TRBD1; CDR3nt: TGTGCCAGCAGTTACCGGGACAGCTCAACTGAAGCTTTCTTT; CDR3aa: CASSYRDSSTEAFF
abundance: -; v_gene: TRBV19; j_gene: TRBJ2-3; d_gene: TRBD2; CDR3nt: TGTGCCAGTAGTCTGAATGACCGGGACTACGAGGCCCGTACGCAGTATTTT; CDR3aa: CASSLNDRDYEARTQYF
abundance: -; v_gene: TRBV7-9; j_gene: TRBJ2-7; d_gene: TRBD2; CDR3nt: TGTGCCAGCAGCTCCTCCGCGGGGGGGGAGCAGTACTTC; CDR3aa: CASSSSAGGEQYF
abundance: -; v_gene: TRBV6-5; j_gene: TRBJ1-2; d_gene: TRBD1; CDR3nt: TGTGCCAGCAGTACCAGAGGACAGGGGGCTGGTGGCTACACCTTC; CDR3aa: CASSTRGQGAGGYTF
abundance: -; v_gene: TRBV28; j_gene: TRBJ1-1; d_gene: -; CDR3nt: TGTGCCAGCAGTTTAGATGAGCCCACTGAAGCTTTCTTT; CDR3aa: CASSLDEPTEAFF
abundance: -; v_gene: TRBV4-2; j_gene: TRBJ2-1; d_gene: -; CDR3nt: TGTGCCAGCAGCCAAGAGGAGACTAGCTCCTACAATGAGCAGTTCTTC; CDR3aa: CASSQEETSSYNEQFF
abundance: -; v_gene: TRBV15; j_gene: TRBJ2-3; d_gene: -; CDR3nt: TGTGCCACCAGCCGGCCCGTGTCTAGCTGGGGCACAGATACGCAGTATTTT; CDR3aa: CATSRPVSSWGTDTQYF
abundance: once; v_gene: TRBV12-5; j_gene: TRBJ2-7; d_gene: TRBD2; CDR3nt: TGTGCTAGTGGTTCGGGACTAGCGGGGTACGAGCAGTACTTC; CDR3aa: CASGSGLAGYEQYF
abundance: -; v_gene: TRBV15; j_gene: TRBJ1-3; d_gene: TRBD1; CDR3nt: TGTGCCACCAGCAGAGATCGGGGACAGGGTATACATTTT; CDR3aa: CATSRDRGQGIHF
abundance: -; v_gene: TRBV27; j_gene: TRBJ2-5; d_gene: TRBD1; CDR3nt: TGTGCCAGCAGCGCCGGGACAGTGGGGAGAGAGACCCAGTACTTC; CDR3aa: CASSAGTVGRETQYF
abundance: -; v_gene: TRBV5-1; j_gene: TRBJ1-1; d_gene: TRBD1; CDR3nt: TGCGCCAGCAGCCCCGGGACAGGGGTTAACACTGAAGCTTTCTTT; CDR3aa: CASSPGTGVNTEAFF
abundance: -; v_gene: TRBV7-7; j_gene: TRBJ2-5; d_gene: -; CDR3nt: TGTGCCAGCAGCTTAACTAGCTTCATAGAGACCCAGTACTTC; CDR3aa: CASSLTSFIETQYF
abundance: -; v_gene: TRBV5-4; j_gene: TRBJ2-7; d_gene: -; CDR3nt: TGTGCCAGCAGTTTGAGTAGCGAGCAGTACTTC; CDR3aa: CASSLSSEQYF
abundance: -; v_gene: TRBV6-5; j_gene: TRBJ2-7; d_gene: TRBD1; CDR3nt: TGTGCCAGCAGCTTGCTGAGACAGGGGGCGAGGGAGCAGTACTTC; CDR3aa: CASSLLRQGAREQYF
abundance: -; v_gene: TRBV21-1; j_gene: TRBJ2-5; d_gene: -; CDR3nt: TGTGCCAGCAGCAAATGGGGGGACAGGGTAAAGACCCAGTACTTC; CDR3aa: CASSKWGDRVKTQYF
abundance: -; v_gene: TRBV28; j_gene: TRBJ2-7; d_gene: -; CDR3nt: TGTGCCAGCAGTTCTCGAGGCAGGGGGGAACTCTACGAGCAGTACTTC; CDR3aa: CASSSRGRGELYEQYF
abundance: -; v_gene: TRBV19; j_gene: TRBJ1-5; d_gene: TRBD1; CDR3nt: TGTGCCAGTAGACAAGAGGGGTCCGGGACAGACCATAGCAATCAGCCCCAGCATTTT; CDR3aa: CASRQEGSGTDHSNQPQHF
abundance: -; v_gene: TRBV6-4; j_gene: TRBJ2-1; d_gene: -; CDR3nt: TGTGCCAGCAACCTCAGGCCGCACTTAGGCATTCATGAGCAGTTCTTC; CDR3aa: CASNLRPHLGIHEQFF
abundance: -; v_gene: TRBV30; j_gene: TRBJ1-5; d_gene: -; CDR3nt: TGTGCCTGGGGGCACTGGACATCGAATCAGCCCCAGCATTTT; CDR3aa: CAWGHWTSNQPQHF
abundance: -; v_gene: TRBV6-5; j_gene: TRBJ1-4; d_gene: -; CDR3nt: TGTGCCAGCAGTTACGAGGGTGAAAAACTGTTTTTT; CDR3aa: CASSYEGEKLFF
abundance: -; v_gene: TRBV4-2; j_gene: TRBJ1-1; d_gene: -; CDR3nt: TGTGCCAGCAGCCAAGTCAGGGGCGCCGAAGCTTTCTTT; CDR3aa: CASSQVRGAEAFF
abundance: -; v_gene: TRBV13; j_gene: TRBJ2-7; d_gene: TRBD1; CDR3nt: TGTGCCAGCAGCTGGGACAGGGCGGCGGTCGGGCAGTACTTC; CDR3aa: CASSWDRAAVGQYF
abundance: -; v_gene: TRBV19; j_gene: TRBJ2-2; d_gene: TRBD1; CDR3nt: TGTGCCAGTAGTATACCTGCCCGACAGGGGGCGGGCACCGGGGAGCTGTTTTTT; CDR3aa: CASSIPARQGAGTGELFF
abundance: -; v_gene: TRBV7-8; j_gene: TRBJ2-7; d_gene: -; CDR3nt: TGTGCCAGCAGCTTAGGTCAAGGGGGTGCTGAGCAGTACTTC; CDR3aa: CASSLGQGGAEQYF
abundance: once; v_gene: TRBV27; j_gene: TRBJ2-7; d_gene: -; CDR3nt: TGTGCCAGCGGAGCCTACGAGCAGTACTTC; CDR3aa: CASGAYEQYF
abundance: -; v_gene: TRBV6-1; j_gene: TRBJ1-5; d_gene: TRBD1; CDR3nt: TGTGCCAGCAGTGACCGGGACAGGGGCTCTTTGTTCAATAGCAATCAGCCCCAGCATTTT; CDR3aa: CASSDRDRGSLFNSNQPQHF
abundance: -; v_gene: TRBV29-1; j_gene: TRBJ2-7; d_gene: -; CDR3nt: TGCAGCGTTGAATACCGGACAGATCACTACGAGCAGTACTTC; CDR3aa: CSVEYRTDHYEQYF
abundance: -; v_gene: TRBV4-3; j_gene: TRBJ2-7; d_gene: -; CDR3nt: TGCGCCAGCAGCCAAGATTGGATTTTGCGGCCAAACGAGCAGTACTTC; CDR3aa: CASSQDWILRPNEQYF
abundance: -; v_gene: TRBV7-2; j_gene: TRBJ2-7; d_gene: -; CDR3nt: TGTGCCAGCAGCCAGTCCCTTATAGCGTCCTCCTACGAGCAGTACTTC; CDR3aa: CASSQSLIASSYEQYF
abundance: -; v_gene: TRBV6-1; j_gene: TRBJ2-7; d_gene: -; CDR3nt: TGTGCCACCGACATGACAGGACTGGCCTACGAGCAGTACTTC; CDR3aa: CATDMTGLAYEQYF
abundance: -; v_gene: TRBV7-9; j_gene: TRBJ2-7; d_gene: TRBD1; CDR3nt: TGTGCCAGCAGCGACCGGGACAGGGACCCCTACGAGCAGTACTTC; CDR3aa: CASSDRDRDPYEQYF
abundance: -; v_gene: TRBV5-6; j_gene: TRBJ2-5; d_gene: -; CDR3nt: TGTGCCAGCACAGGCCCCGGGGAACAAGAGACCCAGTACTTC; CDR3aa: CASTGPGEQETQYF
abundance: -; v_gene: TRBV4-3; j_gene: TRBJ2-2; d_gene: -; CDR3nt: TGCGCCAGCAGCCCCCCCGGAGGACAGTTAAACACCGGGGAGCTGTTTTTT; CDR3aa: CASSPPGGQLNTGELFF
abundance: -; v_gene: TRBV9; j_gene: TRBJ2-1; d_gene: -; CDR3nt: TGTGCCAGCAGCGGGGGGGATAAAGAAAATGAGCAGTTCTTC; CDR3aa: CASSGGDKENEQFF
abundance: -; v_gene: TRBV9; j_gene: TRBJ1-5; d_gene: -; CDR3nt: TGTGCCAGCAGCGTAGTTGTCAGTCCATCCCCGAAGAATCGTTCAAAGTTCCAGCATTTT; CDR3aa: CASSVVVSPSPKNRSKFQHF
abundance: -; v_gene: TRBV4-3; j_gene: TRBJ2-7; d_gene: -; CDR3nt: TGCGCCAGCAGCCAAGATCTAGGCTACGAGCAGTACTTC; CDR3aa: CASSQDLGYEQYF
abundance: -; v_gene: TRBV10-3; j_gene: TRBJ2-5; d_gene: TRBD2; CDR3nt: TGTGCCATCAGTCTCGGGGGAGGGCAAGAGACCCAGTACTTC; CDR3aa: CAISLGGGQETQYF
abundance: -; v_gene: TRBV4-1; j_gene: TRBJ2-7; d_gene: -; CDR3nt: TGCGCCAGCAGCCAAGATTTGGGAGCGGTTGACGAGCAGTACTTC; CDR3aa: CASSQDLGAVDEQYF
abundance: once; v_gene: TRBV5-4; j_gene: TRBJ2-5; d_gene: -; CDR3nt: TGTGCCAGCAGCTTCGGAGGGGGCCGTCAAGAGACCCAGTACTTC; CDR3aa: CASSFGGGRQETQYF